The 32 T cell receptor beta chains given below trace back to one sample, sequenced in a study of T cells in Graves' hyperthyroidism and ophthalmopathy. Amplified TCR beta CDR3 regions derived from RNA transcripts. HTBI primers were used for first-round RT-PCR of the TCR CDR3. TCRdb recomputed calls from the multiplex PCR reads with MiXCR, one row per CDR3 protein. The sample lists hundreds of thousands of distinct CDR3 sequences, about 43% seen once, with 6.5% to 9% in the top ten. Sequencing was carried out using peripheral blood or thyroid tissue (not recorded which). Receptors originate from a woman under 30 with Graves' hyperthyroidism.

Points on this clonotype: The germline gene is not matched at one end of the junction; a read error may be the cause. The V gene is TRBV7-9, the J gene TRBJ1-1, with a tentative D call TRBD1 (5 bases). Germline lookup yields CDR1 SEHNR and CDR2 FQNEAQ (reference sequence). The length of the CDR3 is 14 residues. CDR3 nucleotides: TGTGCCGGCAGCTCGACAGTCAAGAACACTGAAGCTTTCTTT. Translation gives CAGSSTVKNTEAFF. The entire variable domain, with the rest obtained from reference TRBV7-9 and TRBJ1-1, is as follows: DTGVSQNPRHKITKRGQNVTFRCDPISEHNRLYWYRQTLGQGPEFLTYFQNEAQLEKSRLLSDRFSAERPKGSFSTLEIQRTEQGDSAMYLCAGSSTVKNTEAFFGQGTRLTVV.

This chain uses TRBV24-1 with TRBJ2-1; D call uncertain. Per germline, CDR1 KGHDR and CDR2 SFDVKD. V was cut by 7 bases and J by 1 base, with 1 base left in between. The CDR3 totals 11 residues. This CDR3 is CATRSYNEQFF. The CDR3 nucleotides read TGTGCCACCAGGTCCTACAATGAGCAGTTCTTC.

With respect to this clonotype: This may be a read error, as it is one base from a much larger clone. The chain uses TRBV7-9 and TRBJ2-5; D is unresolved. The CDR3 contains 12 residues. In germline, CDR1 is SEHNR, CDR2 FQNEAQ (reference sequence). Trimming removed 4 bases at V and 5 bases at J, with 8 bases between. The CDR3 coding sequence is TGTGCCAGCAGCTCGGTAATGGAGACCCAGTACTTC. Its protein is CASSSVMETQYF.

The rearrangement uses TRBV25-1 and TRBJ1-1, with 7 nucleotides matching TRBD1. After removal of 6 bases from V and 0 bases from J, the junction contained 10 bases not matched to a gene. Germline values: CDR1 MGHDK, CDR2 SYGVNS. The CDR3 contains 16 residues. Written as DNA, the CDR3 is TGTGCCAGCAGCGTAGGGACAGACACAATGAACACTGAAGCTTTCTTT. Translating gives CASSVGTDTMNTEAFF.

This chain joins TRBV11-1 and TRBJ1-1, with D hard to call. CDR1 and CDR2 from the germline V gene are SGHAT and FQDESV (reference sequence). V dropped 0 bases and J dropped 1 base, with 9 bases sitting between them. This CDR3 is 15 amino acids long. CDR3 DNA sequence: TGTGCCAGCAGCTTAGCGCGGACGGCGAACACTGAAGCTTTCTTT. Amino acid sequence: CASSLARTANTEAFF.

The J gene is TRBJ2-7, the V gene TRBV7-9, with D unclear. In germline, CDR1 is SEHNR, CDR2 FQNEAQ (reference sequence). The CDR3 is made up of 14 amino acids. Trimming took 1 base from V and 1 from J, leaving 8 bases between them. CDR3 sequence: CASSLGAQSYEQYF. DNA for the CDR3: TGTGCCAGCAGCTTAGGAGCGCAGTCCTACGAGCAGTACTTC.

This clonotype was found a few times. The chain links TRBV20-1 to TRBJ2-5, with D perhaps matching TRBD1 (6 bases). The germline CDR1 and CDR2 sequences are DFQATT and SNEGSKA (reference sequence). Trimming cost V 8 bases and J 5 bases, with 12 bases left between them. The CDR3 totals 11 residues. The CDR3 here is CSLRGWETQYF. CDR3 nucleotide sequence: TGCAGTCTCAGGGGTTGGGAGACCCAGTACTTC.

The sample holds many counts of this clonotype. This chain uses TRBV29-1 with TRBJ1-4; D is ambiguous. In germline, CDR1 is SQVTM, CDR2 ANQGSEA. Trimming removed 5 bases from V and 6 bases from J, with 13 bases in between. CDR3 length: 13 residues. For the CDR3, the DNA is TGCAGCGTTACCTTGGTCTCGTATGAAAAACTGTTTTTT. It codes for CSVTLVSYEKLFF. Full variable domain (missing parts from reference TRBV29-1 and TRBJ1-4): SAVISQKPSRDICQRGTSLTIQCQVDSQVTMMFWYRQQPGQSLTLIATANQGSEATYESGFVIDKFPISRPNLTFSTLTVSNMSPEDSSIYLCSVTLVSYEKLFFGSGTQLSVL.

The J gene is TRBJ1-5, the V gene TRBV4-2, with TRBD1 as a possible D gene (5 bases). V was pared by 6 bases and J by 0 bases, with 27 bases between. This CDR3 has 20 amino acids. Germline loops: CDR1 LGHNA, CDR2 YNFKEQ. CDR3 protein: CASSYRLDLHSGHSNQPQHF. In nucleotides, the CDR3 is TGTGCCAGCAGTTATCGCCTGGACTTACACAGTGGACATAGCAATCAGCCCCAGCATTTT.

This sequence joins TRBV10-3 and TRBJ1-4; 11 nucleotides agree with TRBD1. V lost 9 bases, J lost 8 bases, and 5 bases stayed unmatched. Germline V CDR1 and CDR2: ENHRY, SYGVKD. The CDR3 extends over 13 amino acids. This chain's CDR3 is CAIGQGAGEKLFF. The CDR3 DNA is TGTGCCATAGGACAGGGGGCCGGGGAAAAACTGTTTTTT.

The table lists this clonotype with many counts. This chain joins TRBV12-3 or TRBV12-4 and TRBJ1-5, with a possible D match to TRBD1 (5 bases). V was shortened by 5 bases and J by 2 bases, with 13 bases between the two germline ends. The CDR3 has 15 amino acids. The CDR3 DNA reads TGTGCCAGCAGTCCTCAGGGTAGGGGCAATCAGCCCCAGCATTTT. This gives the protein CASSPQGRGNQPQHF.

The chain recombines TRBV11-2 with TRBJ1-1; the D gene is possibly TRBD1 (5 bases). The CDR3 totals 14 residues. The germline V and J ends were trimmed by 5 bases and 1 base, with 11 bases remaining between them. Germline CDR1 SGHAT, CDR2 FQNNGV. CDR3 protein: CASSQTGTNTEAFF. The CDR3 coding sequence is TGTGCCAGCAGCCAAACGGGGACGAACACTGAAGCTTTCTTT.

This clonotype was found a few times. This rearrangement joins TRBV10-3 to TRBJ2-5; TRBD2 is a possible D gene (5 bases). The CDR3 sequence is 14 residues long. Trimming pared 10 bases from V and 0 bases from J, leaving 15 bases between. Germline lookup yields CDR1 ENHRY and CDR2 SYGVKD. CDR3 residues: CASKRSEYQETQYF. Here the CDR3 DNA reads TGTGCCAGCAAGCGGTCCGAGTACCAAGAGACCCAGTACTTC.

V gene TRBV20-1 combines with J gene TRBJ1-2; the D gene is possibly TRBD1 (5 bases). The CDR3 runs to 14 residues. The germline V gene has CDR1 DFQATT and CDR2 SNEGSKA (reference sequence). Trimming took 4 bases from V and 2 from J, leaving 14 bases between them. This chain's CDR3 is CSAMGETGNYGYTF. CDR3 DNA sequence: TGCAGTGCTATGGGGGAAACTGGGAACTATGGCTACACCTTC.

This clonotype was counted a few times. The CDR3 DNA reads TGCAGTGCTTTGGACAGTTACCACTCCTACGAGCAGTACTTC. Translating it yields CSALDSYHSYEQYF. The chain recombines TRBV20-1 with TRBJ2-7, with D tentatively TRBD1 (6 bases). The CDR3 length is 14 residues. Per the germline V gene, CDR1 is DFQATT and CDR2 is SNEGSKA (reference sequence). V was trimmed by 5 bases and J by 0 bases, leaving 14 bases between them.

The V and J genes are TRBV5-6 and TRBJ2-5; 8 nucleotides agree with TRBD2. CDR3 length: 14 amino acids. Germline CDR1 and CDR2: SGHDT and YYEEEE. With 4 bases clipped from V and 9 bases from J, the junction kept 11 bases outside the gene matches. The CDR3 nucleotides are TGTGCCAGCAGCCCAGGGACTCCGGGAGGGCCCCAGTACTTC. It specifies CASSPGTPGGPQYF.

The table lists this clonotype with a few counts. J is TRBJ1-1 and V is TRBV10-3; perhaps TRBD1 as D (6 bases). The length of the CDR3 is 14 residues. V lost 10 bases and J lost 4, with 19 bases in between. CDR1 and CDR2 (germline): ENHRY, SYGVKD. The chain's CDR3 is CASSRGGPSTEAFF. CDR3 DNA sequence: TGTGCCAGCAGCAGGGGTGGACCCAGCACTGAAGCTTTCTTT.

The chain has TRBV10-3 and TRBJ1-6; D is possibly TRBD1 (5 bases). The CDR3 is made up of 15 amino acids. Germline V gene sequence: CDR1 ENHRY, CDR2 SYGVKD. V was trimmed by 2 bases and J by 7 bases, leaving 12 bases between them. The CDR3 DNA reads TGTGCCATCAGTGAGGGGGGTACTGGCAATTCACCCCTCCACTTT. This encodes CAISEGGTGNSPLHF.

The chain is built from TRBV7-2 and TRBJ2-7; TRBD2 might be the D (5 bases). Germline CDR1 is SGHTA and CDR2 is FQGNSA. CDR3 length: 14 amino acids. V was clipped by 3 bases and J by 7 bases, with 16 bases between them. CDR3 loop: CASSFDPGNLEQYF. CDR3 sequence (DNA): TGTGCCAGCAGCTTTGACCCGGGGAACTTGGAGCAGTACTTC.

The chain is built from TRBV7-2 and TRBJ2-5, with D perhaps matching TRBD1 or TRBD2 (5 bases each). Per germline, CDR1 SGHTA and CDR2 FQGNSA. V lost 5 bases, J lost 4 bases, and 17 bases lay in between. This CDR3 has 15 residues. CDR3: CASSQRPGTGETQYF. The CDR3 nucleotides read TGTGCCAGCAGCCAACGCCCAGGGACGGGAGAGACCCAGTACTTC.

This clonotype was seen ten or more times. V and J are TRBV15 and TRBJ1-3, with D unclear. Germline values: CDR1 LNHNV, CDR2 YYDKDF (reference sequence). The CDR3 contains 12 residues. V lost 4 bases and J lost 5, with 6 bases in between. The chain's CDR3 is CATSNHRNTIYF. The CDR3 DNA follows: TGTGCCACCAGCAACCATAGAAACACCATATATTTT.

In this sample, this clonotype turned up a few times. J is TRBJ1-5 and V is TRBV19, with D hard to call. Trimming took off 0 bases at V and 7 bases at J, with 10 bases between the two ends. CDR3 length: 14 amino acids. Germline V gene data show CDR1 as LNHDA and CDR2 as SQIVND (reference sequence). CDR3 sequence: CASSIEVSMQPQHF. Here the CDR3 DNA reads TGTGCCAGTAGTATAGAAGTTTCCATGCAGCCCCAGCATTTT.

This rearrangement joins TRBV19 to TRBJ2-5; tentatively, D is TRBD1 (6 bases). V lost 4 bases and J lost 5, with 14 bases in between. The length of the CDR3 is 14 residues. Germline assignment: CDR1 LNHDA and CDR2 SQIVND (reference sequence). Written as DNA, the CDR3 is TGTGCCAGTAGTAGGACAGTCTCTGGGGAGACCCAGTACTTC. Amino acids: CASSRTVSGETQYF.

This clonotype has at least ten counts. The genes are TRBV10-2 and TRBJ2-2; D unresolved. Trimming pared 7 bases from V and 1 base from J, leaving 10 bases between. The CDR3 runs 14 residues. Germline assignment: CDR1 WSHSY and CDR2 SAAADI. In DNA, the CDR3 is TGCGCCAGCACCTATCAGAGGAACACCGGGGAGCTGTTTTTT. It specifies CASTYQRNTGELFF.

The V call is TRBV10-3, the J call TRBJ2-5; 7 nucleotides match TRBD2. V trimming: 4 bases; J trimming: 2 bases; junction bases outside the gene matches: 4. There are 14 residues in the CDR3. Germline CDR1 is ENHRY and CDR2 is SYGVKD. The CDR3 sequence: CAISAIGGQETQYF. The CDR3 DNA reads as TGTGCCATCAGTGCGATCGGGGGGCAAGAGACCCAGTACTTC.

This clonotype was observed a handful of times. The genes are TRBV7-9 and TRBJ1-1; TRBD1 is a possible D gene (6 bases). This CDR3 is built from 13 residues. V was shortened by 11 bases and J by 3 bases, with 16 bases between the two germline ends. Germline CDR1 SEHNR, CDR2 FQNEAQ (reference sequence). The CDR3 loop is CAARGGDYTEAFF. In DNA, the CDR3 is TGTGCCGCAAGAGGGGGGGATTACACTGAAGCTTTCTTT.

The J gene is TRBJ1-2, the V gene TRBV7-9, with 9 bases lining up with TRBD1. Unmatched junction bases numbered 4, after V lost 2 bases and J lost 6 bases. CDR3 size: 14 residues. Germline V lookup: CDR1 SEHNR, CDR2 FQNEAQ (reference sequence). In DNA form, the CDR3 reads TGTGCCAGCAGCTTACCCGGGACAGGGCATGGCTACACCTTC. Translation: CASSLPGTGHGYTF.

Remarks on this clonotype: This may stem from a read error, because a much larger clone lies one nucleotide away. This CDR3 fails to terminate in the conserved phenylalanine or tryptophan, so it likely reflects a read error. J is TRBJ2-5 and V is TRBV7-2, with D possibly being TRBD1 (6 bases). V lost 3 bases and J lost 2, with 7 bases in between. Germline loops: CDR1 SGHTA, CDR2 FQGNSA. The CDR3 consists of 13 residues. The CDR3, as DNA: TGTGCCAGCAGCTTCGGACAGCAAGAGACCCAGTACCTC. Amino acid sequence: CASSFGQQETQYL.

This rearrangement joins TRBV10-3 to TRBJ2-7; 13 positions match TRBD2. The CDR3 contains 14 residues. With 4 bases clipped from V and 6 bases from J, the junction kept 3 bases outside the gene matches. CDR1 and CDR2 from the germline V gene are ENHRY and SYGVKD. CDR3 nucleotides: TGTGCCATCAGTGGGACTAGCGGGAGAGGCGAGCAGTACTTC. Amino acid sequence: CAISGTSGRGEQYF.

In this sample, this clonotype turned up a few times. This chain's CDR3 is CASSQVGQGATQYF. CDR3 coding DNA: TGTGCCAGCAGCCAAGTCGGGCAGGGTGCGACCCAGTACTTC. The chain combines TRBV9 with TRBJ2-5, with D perhaps TRBD1 (5 bases). Germline CDR1 SGDLS, CDR2 YYNGEE. V was cut by 4 bases and J by 7 bases, with 17 bases left in between. The length of the CDR3 is 14 residues.

A note on this clonotype: A read error may produce the germline difference seen at one junction end. The gene calls are TRBV10-3 and TRBJ1-1, with 9 bases lining up with TRBD1. The CDR3 extends over 16 amino acids. CDR1 is ENHRY, CDR2 SYGVKD, per germline. The CDR3 coding sequence is TGTGCCAGCAGTAGAGGCAACAGGGGGCGGAACACTGAAGCTTTCTTT. This gives the protein CASSRGNRGRNTEAFF.

This clonotype was observed a few times. The rearrangement uses TRBV24-1 and TRBJ2-2, with TRBD1 matching over 11 bases. The CDR3 extends over 17 amino acids. CDR1 and CDR2 from the germline V gene are KGHDR and SFDVKD. The V and J ends lost 7 bases and 0 bases, in that order; junction bases with no gene match: 6. CDR3 in DNA: TGTGCCACCAGCTTACCGGGACAGGGGGCGAACACCGGGGAGCTGTTTTTT. Translated, it gives CATSLPGQGANTGELFF.